Below, 32 T cell receptor beta chains from the same sample are listed, as sequenced in a study of blood T cell repertoires in COVID-19. TCRdb keeps only in-frame clones here, not all; method: immunoSEQ multiplex PCR. The table records 250,000 to 350,000 clones, 84% of them present only once. Source material: peripheral blood. The source of these receptors is a person aged 65 to 85 with COVID-19, enrolled during active disease.

This chain joins TRBV11-3 and TRBJ2-1, with TRBD2 matching 11 bases. V gave up 3 bases and J gave up 6 bases; unmatched junction bases: 7. CDR1 SGHNT and CDR2 YENEEA come from the germline V gene. CDR3 length: 16 amino acids. In nucleotides, the CDR3 is TGTGCCAGCAGCTTGGTGACTAGCGGGACGGTCAATGAGCAGTTCTTC. Translated, it gives CASSLVTSGTVNEQFF.

This chain joins TRBV3-1 (or the pseudogene TRBV3-2) and TRBJ2-5, with a possible D match to TRBD2 (5 bases). Trimming shortened V by 4 bases and J by 2 bases, and 14 bases separated the two germline ends. This CDR3 has 15 amino acids. Germline loops: CDR1 LGHDT, CDR2 YNNKEL (reference sequence). The CDR3 loop is CASSPEEELQETQYF. CDR3 coding DNA: TGTGCCAGCAGCCCCGAGGAGGAACTACAAGAGACCCAGTACTTC.

The V gene is TRBV15, the J gene TRBJ1-2; 10 bases map to TRBD1. J gave up 2 bases and V 0 bases, and 9 bases lay outside the gene matches. The CDR3 totals 18 residues. Germline CDR1 and CDR2: LNHNV and YYDKDF (reference sequence). The CDR3 DNA reads TGTGCCACCAGCAGAGATATGACAGGGGGCGCATCGAACTATGGCTACACCTTC. Encoded protein: CATSRDMTGGASNYGYTF.

This chain connects TRBV7-2 to TRBJ2-2; no firm D call. The CDR3 has 15 residues. The germline V and J ends were trimmed by 5 bases and 2 bases, with 12 bases remaining between them. In germline, CDR1 is SGHTA, CDR2 FQGNSA. This CDR3 is CASSLARGNTGELFF. The CDR3 DNA reads TGTGCCAGCAGCCTTGCAAGAGGCAACACCGGGGAGCTGTTTTTT.

The CDR3 nucleotides are TGCGCCAGCAGCCCCGGGACACACAACTATGGCCAAGAGACCCAGTACTTC. Protein: CASSPGTHNYGQETQYF. The rearrangement links TRBV5-1 to TRBJ2-5; TRBD1 might be the D (6 bases). V lost 4 bases, J lost 1 base, and 20 bases lay in between. The length of the CDR3 is 17 residues. Germline V gene sequence: CDR1 SGHRS, CDR2 YFSETQ.

This chain connects TRBV19 to TRBJ1-5; a possible D gene is TRBD1 (5 bases). V was pared by 5 bases and J by 6 bases, with 11 bases between. The V gene's germline CDR1 is LNHDA and CDR2 SQIVND (reference sequence). The CDR3 is 13 residues long. CDR3 residues: CASSRQGGQPQHF. CDR3 DNA sequence: TGTGCCAGTAGTCGTCAGGGAGGTCAGCCCCAGCATTTT.

Details on this clone: The identical CDR3 is also encoded by other nucleotide sequences in the sample. The J gene is TRBJ1-5, the V gene TRBV19; perhaps TRBD1 as D (6 bases). The CDR3 consists of 14 residues. The ends were cut back, 4 bases at V and 2 bases at J, with 9 bases in the middle. Germline values: CDR1 LNHDA, CDR2 SQIVND (reference sequence). The CDR3 DNA follows: TGTGCCAGTAGTAGGGGGCAAGGCAATCAGCCCCAGCATTTT. Translating it yields CASSRGQGNQPQHF.

The V call is TRBV3-1 (or the pseudogene TRBV3-2), the J call TRBJ2-2; TRBD1 is a possible D gene (6 bases). Germline CDR1 and CDR2: LGHDT and YNNKEL (reference sequence). CDR3 size: 18 residues. V was trimmed by 3 bases and J by 1 base, leaving 18 bases between them. The CDR3 spells CASSHSLRGTGNTGELFF. The CDR3 coding sequence is TGTGCCAGCAGCCACTCCCTCAGGGGTACAGGGAACACCGGGGAGCTGTTTTTT.

A single count supports this clone. The chain links TRBV3-1 (or the pseudogene TRBV3-2) to TRBJ2-7; TRBD1 is a possible D gene (7 bases). CDR1 is LGHDT and CDR2 is YNNKEL in the germline V gene (reference sequence). The germline V and J ends were trimmed by 6 bases and 4 bases, with 13 bases remaining between them. The CDR3 has 13 amino acids. CDR3 in DNA: TGTGCCAGCAGGGTCCAGGGGGGTTACGAGCAGTACTTC. This gives the protein CASRVQGGYEQYF.

In this sample, this clone turned up a few times. The J gene is TRBJ2-7, the V gene TRBV27; D not certain. This CDR3 spans 12 amino acids. V was trimmed by 6 bases and J by 7 bases, leaving 13 bases between them. CDR1 is MNHEY, CDR2 SMNVEV, per germline (reference sequence). CDR3 region: CASRDRSREQYF. DNA for the CDR3: TGTGCCAGCAGGGATAGATCGAGGGAGCAGTACTTC.

This clone was counted between two and nine times. The chain joins TRBV29-1 to TRBJ2-3; TRBD2 matches 13 bases. The CDR3 contains 14 residues. Germline V lookup: CDR1 SQVTM, CDR2 ANQGSEA. Trimming at V came to 6 bases and at J to 3 bases, leaving 3 bases not matched to a gene. CDR3 sequence reads: CSVRLAGGTDTQYF. The DNA of the CDR3 is TGCAGCGTGCGACTAGCGGGAGGAACAGATACGCAGTATTTT.

This chain uses TRBV7-9 with TRBJ2-7, with TRBD2 as a possible D gene (5 bases). Trimming removed 5 bases at V and 0 bases at J, with 14 bases between. Germline V gene data show CDR1 as SEHNR and CDR2 as FQNEAQ (reference sequence). The CDR3 runs 15 residues. CDR3 sequence (DNA): TGTGCCAGCAGCCCGGGAATGACCGGCTCCTACGAGCAGTACTTC. It codes for CASSPGMTGSYEQYF. Full variable domain (remainder filled in from reference TRBV7-9 and TRBJ2-7): DTGVSQNPRHKITKRGQNVTFRCDPISEHNRLYWYRQTLGQGPEFLTYFQNEAQLEKSRLLSDRFSAERPKGSFSTLEIQRTEQGDSAMYLCASSPGMTGSYEQYFGPGTRLTVT.

The rearrangement uses TRBV11-2 and TRBJ1-1, with 9 bases lining up with TRBD1. CDR1 is SGHAT and CDR2 is FQNNGV in the germline V gene. V gave up 3 bases and J gave up 2 bases; unmatched junction bases: 4. CDR3 length equals 15 residues. CDR3 sequence reads: CASSLWTGVNTEAFF. Written as DNA, the CDR3 is TGTGCCAGCAGCTTGTGGACAGGGGTAAACACTGAAGCTTTCTTT.

This rearrangement joins TRBV19 to TRBJ2-2; 7 bases fit TRBD2. Germline assignment: CDR1 LNHDA and CDR2 SQIVND (reference sequence). The CDR3 length is 13 residues. After removal of 4 bases from V and 6 bases from J, the junction contained 2 bases not matched to a gene. CDR3 loop: CASSTAGAGELFF. The CDR3 nucleotides are TGTGCCAGTAGTACGGCGGGGGCCGGGGAGCTGTTTTTT.

The sample holds a few counts of this clone. The V gene is TRBV7-8, the J gene TRBJ2-2; TRBD2 matches 11 bases. J lost 7 bases, V lost 6 bases, and 10 bases had no gene match. This CDR3 comprises 16 residues. The germline gives CDR1 SGHVS, CDR2 FQNEAQ. The CDR3 reads CASRHDTSGRIGELFF. CDR3 in DNA: TGTGCCAGCAGGCACGATACTAGCGGGAGAATCGGGGAGCTGTTTTTT.

The CDR3 DNA reads TGTGCCAGCAGGCCCCCCCCCGGACAGGGGGTAACCGGGGAGCTGTTTTTT. It codes for CASRPPPGQGVTGELFF. The V and J genes are TRBV27 and TRBJ2-2; 10 positions agree with TRBD1. This CDR3 has 17 residues. The ends lost 6 bases at V and 5 bases at J; junction bases unmatched: 12. Germline V CDR1 and CDR2: MNHEY, SMNVEV (reference sequence).

The chain joins TRBV20-1 to TRBJ2-1; D unresolved. The CDR3 extends over 11 amino acids. Germline V gene sequence: CDR1 DFQATT, CDR2 SNEGSKA (reference sequence). V dropped 6 bases and J dropped 7 bases, with 10 bases sitting between them. CDR3 sequence (DNA): TGCAGTGCCATAGTAAGAAATGAGCAGTTCTTC. This codes for CSAIVRNEQFF.

The chain uses TRBV28 and TRBJ1-2; weak D call: TRBD1 (6 bases). This CDR3 has 14 amino acids. V lost 5 bases to trimming and J lost 0 bases, with 10 bases between them. The germline V gene encodes CDR1 MDHEN and CDR2 SYDVKM. The DNA of the CDR3 is TGTGCCAGCAGTAGACAGGAAACTAACTATGGCTACACCTTC. This encodes CASSRQETNYGYTF.

The chain couples TRBV11-2 to TRBJ2-7, with D perhaps TRBD2 (6 bases). In germline, CDR1 is SGHAT, CDR2 FQNNGV. CDR3 length: 14 amino acids. V lost 1 base and J 0 bases, leaving 7 bases between the germline ends. The CDR3 sequence: CASSLGGNSYEQYF. The CDR3 DNA reads TGTGCCAGCAGCTTAGGCGGGAACTCCTACGAGCAGTACTTC.

The J gene is TRBJ2-1, the V gene TRBV20-1; D not certain. This CDR3 has 11 residues. V lost 6 bases to trimming and J lost 4 bases, with 7 bases between them. CDR1 is DFQATT, CDR2 SNEGSKA, per germline (reference sequence). The CDR3 DNA follows: TGCAGTGCGGCAAATTACAATGAGCAGTTCTTC. Protein product: CSAANYNEQFF.

The chain employs TRBV19 and TRBJ2-1, with 10 bases lining up with TRBD2. Trimming cost V 0 bases and J 3 bases; bases outside gene matches: 5. Germline V gene lookup returns CDR1 LNHDA and CDR2 SQIVND (reference sequence). This CDR3 contains 17 residues. CDR3 sequence reads: CASSIDPLAGVYNEQFF. In DNA, the CDR3 is TGTGCCAGTAGTATAGACCCCCTAGCGGGAGTCTACAATGAGCAGTTCTTC.

Here the CDR3 reads CASSPSTGDEKLFF. The CDR3 nucleotides are TGTGCCAGCAGTCCCTCGACAGGGGATGAAAAACTGTTTTTT. This rearrangement joins TRBV28 to TRBJ1-4; 8 nucleotides agree with TRBD1. Per germline, CDR1 MDHEN and CDR2 SYDVKM. The CDR3 has 14 amino acids. V dropped 5 bases and J dropped 6; count of bases not matched to a gene: 5.

This sequence joins TRBV30 and TRBJ2-2; 7 nucleotides agree with TRBD2. The V gene end was trimmed by 4 bases and the J gene end by 6 bases; junction bases not matched to a gene: 11. The CDR3 sequence is 15 residues long. Germline loops: CDR1 GTSNPN, CDR2 SVGIG (reference sequence). The CDR3 sequence: CAWKVGGTNPGELFF. The CDR3 nucleotides are TGTGCCTGGAAAGTGGGAGGGACCAACCCCGGGGAGCTGTTTTTT.

The rearrangement joins TRBV29-1 to TRBJ2-2, with TRBD2 matching over 7 bases. Germline V gene data show CDR1 as SQVTM and CDR2 as ANQGSEA. The V and J ends lost 3 bases and 6 bases, in that order; junction bases with no gene match: 4. The CDR3 covers 13 residues. The CDR3 sequence is CSVEQTSPGELFF. The CDR3 DNA reads TGCAGCGTTGAGCAGACTAGCCCCGGGGAGCTGTTTTTT.

V and J are TRBV10-3 and TRBJ1-3, with no clear D. The germline gives CDR1 ENHRY, CDR2 SYGVKD. With 6 bases removed from V and 4 bases from J, the gap between germline ends came to 22 bases. The CDR3 runs 17 residues. This chain's CDR3 is CAIRKTEIGDGGNTIYF. The CDR3 DNA sequence: TGTGCCATCAGAAAAACTGAGATCGGGGATGGCGGAAACACCATATATTTT.

The J gene is TRBJ1-2, the V gene TRBV3-1 (or the pseudogene TRBV3-2); no clear D gene. The CDR3 totals 13 residues. V shed 4 bases and J shed 6 bases, with 12 bases lying between them. CDR1 LGHDT and CDR2 YNNKEL come from the germline V gene (reference sequence). The CDR3 protein is CASSPRQMDGYTF. In nucleotides, the CDR3 is TGTGCCAGCAGCCCGCGGCAGATGGATGGCTACACCTTC.

Of note for this clone: The sample carries other DNA sequences with the same CDR3. The chain carries TRBV4-3 and TRBJ1-1; D is uncertain. This CDR3 has 13 residues. CDR1 and CDR2 (germline): LGHNA, YSLEER. V lost 3 bases and J lost 2, with 7 bases in between. The DNA of the CDR3 is TGCGCCAGCAGCCAGGCTGTCAACACTGAAGCTTTCTTT. It codes for CASSQAVNTEAFF.

This chain links TRBV7-6 with TRBJ1-4; no clear D. The CDR3 runs to 13 residues. Per the germline V gene, CDR1 is SGHVS and CDR2 is FNYEAQ. V dropped 1 base and J dropped 5 bases, with 5 bases sitting between them. CDR3 nucleotides: TGTGCCAGCAGCTTAGGGCCCAATGAAAAACTGTTTTTT. Translation: CASSLGPNEKLFF.

The J gene is TRBJ1-3, the V gene TRBV6-1; D may be TRBD1 (5 bases). Between the trimmed V and J ends, which lost 3 bases and 8 bases, there was a span of 20 bases. This CDR3 spans 16 amino acids. Germline V gene lookup returns CDR1 MNHNS and CDR2 SASEGT. CDR3 in DNA: TGTGCCAGCAGTGACTACTGGGGGGGAGGGAAACACACCATATATTTT. This translates into CASSDYWGGGKHTIYF.

The chain employs TRBV6-5 and TRBJ2-5, with a tentative D call TRBD1 (6 bases). Germline loops: CDR1 MNHEY, CDR2 SVGAGI. This CDR3 contains 13 residues. V lost 4 bases to trimming and J lost 5 bases, with 11 bases between them. CDR3 sequence: CASSSTGYETQYF. CDR3 nucleotide sequence: TGTGCCAGCAGTTCCACAGGGTACGAGACCCAGTACTTC.

The J gene is TRBJ2-7, the V gene TRBV10-1, with TRBD1 matching 10 bases. Per germline, CDR1 WNHNN and CDR2 SYGVQD (reference sequence). The V segment lost 5 bases and the J segment 4 bases; nucleotides outside the gene matches: 8. This CDR3 has 15 amino acids. The CDR3 region is CASSTDRGREYEQYF. In DNA, the CDR3 is TGCGCCAGCAGTACTGACAGGGGGCGTGAATACGAGCAGTACTTC.

The count of this clone is one. V is TRBV11-2 and J is TRBJ2-2; no clear D gene. V lost 2 bases and J lost 0, with 10 bases in between. Germline values: CDR1 SGHAT, CDR2 FQNNGV. The length of the CDR3 is 16 residues. The CDR3 here is CASSLWWLANTGELFF. The CDR3 DNA reads TGTGCCAGCAGCTTATGGTGGCTAGCGAACACCGGGGAGCTGTTTTTT.